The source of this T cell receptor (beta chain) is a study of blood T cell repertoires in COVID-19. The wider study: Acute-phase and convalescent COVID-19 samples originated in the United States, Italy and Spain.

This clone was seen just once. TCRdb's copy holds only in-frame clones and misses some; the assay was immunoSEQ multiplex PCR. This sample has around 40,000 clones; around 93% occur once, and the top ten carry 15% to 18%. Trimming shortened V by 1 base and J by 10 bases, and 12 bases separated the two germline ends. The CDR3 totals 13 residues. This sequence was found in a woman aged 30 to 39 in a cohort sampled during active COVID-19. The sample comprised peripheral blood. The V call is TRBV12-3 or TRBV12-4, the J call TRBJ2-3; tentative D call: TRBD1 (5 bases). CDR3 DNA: TGTGCCAGCAGTTTAGATTTCAGGGCTCCGCAGTATTTT. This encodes CASSLDFRAPQYF.